The sequence of this TCR beta chain was determined in a study of T cells in Graves' hyperthyroidism and ophthalmopathy. This clonotype was counted at least ten times. The CDR3 is 16 residues long. Trimming left V 1 base short and J 8 bases short, with 17 bases between. Germline V CDR1 and CDR2: SEHNR, FQNEAQ (reference sequence). The CDR3 regions of TCR beta were amplified from RNA transcripts. The TCR CDR3 was amplified in a first-round RT-PCR using the HTBI primer set. TCRdb independently ran MiXCR on the multiplex PCR reads; one entry per CDR3 protein. The data show about 720,000 distinct CDR3 sequences, about 17% seen once.

The sequencing sample was made of blood. This chain joins TRBV7-9 and TRBJ1-4; D gene unclear. This sequence was found in a young man with Graves' hyperthyroidism. CDR3 DNA: TGTGCCAGCAGCTTAGTACGTGGATCGGGCCCGGAAAAACTGTTTTTT. Translation gives CASSLVRGSGPEKLFF.